Listed below are T cell receptor beta chains from one sample, sequenced in a study of T cells after yellow fever vaccination. TCRdb reanalysed the 5' RACE reads using MiXCR and keeps one entry per CDR3 protein. Among under 300,000 distinct CDR3 sequences listed, around 6.7% were seen once. The specimen was CD4+ T cells sorted from PBMCs, collected on the day of the yellow fever booster vaccination. Every receptor here comes from a man aged 30 to 39 who received the YFV17D yellow fever vaccine. CDR3s leave out the opening cysteine and the closing phenylalanine or tryptophan. Fields, in order: V gene, J gene, CDR3 protein.

TRBV7-3,TRBJ2-1,ASSLSAGGAYNEQF
TRBV7-9,TRBJ2-1,ASLAGGANEQF
TRBV9,TRBJ2-2,ASSTSTAPGTGELF
TRBV7-9,TRBJ1-2,ASSLDRGGYT
TRBV5-6,TRBJ2-3,ASSLLDESAGDTQY
TRBV18,TRBJ2-1,ASSQTGARSSYNEQF
TRBV6-2/TRBV6-3,TRBJ2-7,ASGRPTEQY
TRBV7-9,TRBJ1-4,ASSWREGGDEKLF
TRBV7-6,TRBJ2-5,ASSLRGSLVQETQY
TRBV5-1,TRBJ2-6,ASSLSVAGSSGANVLT
TRBV6-5,TRBJ1-1,ASRTDGRYTEAF
TRBV6-5,TRBJ2-7,ASSYGAPATYEQY
TRBV5-4,TRBJ1-4,ASSLSAGEKEKLF
TRBV29-1,TRBJ1-3,SVEADRSGNTIY
TRBV5-1,TRBJ2-2,ASSSGGHTGELF
TRBV12-3/TRBV12-4,TRBJ2-7,ASGQGDEQY
TRBV5-6,TRBJ2-1,ASRAGPLQF
TRBV7-2,TRBJ2-1,ASRDRGSSYNEQF
TRBV9,TRBJ2-5,ASSVRGLRYQETQY
TRBV28,TRBJ1-5,ASSFPNRDRFRTNQPQH
TRBV2,TRBJ2-5,ASTRGGAVIETQY
TRBV5-1,TRBJ2-3,ASSSQDTDTQY
TRBV3-1,TRBJ1-1,ASSPQTGFTEAF
TRBV6-1,TRBJ2-7,ASKFDGTSYEQY
TRBV29-1,TRBJ1-4,SVERGDRGYEKLF
TRBV20-1,TRBJ2-5,SAIFQETQY
TRBV12-3/TRBV12-4,TRBJ2-7,ASSSIQDPRYEQY
TRBV7-2,TRBJ2-5,ASSEGDLRSQY
TRBV5-5,TRBJ1-1,ASSLGSMNTEAF
TRBV3-1,TRBJ2-1,ASSHNDNEQF
TRBV29-1,TRBJ1-2,SVGGVRDYGYT
TRBV29-1,TRBJ2-3,TSWTFSTDTQY
TRBV10-2,TRBJ2-3,ASSVGGRKDTQY
TRBV6-2/TRBV6-3,TRBJ2-1,ASSYGRGGTSGTYEQF
TRBV18,TRBJ2-7,ASSGTLYEQY
TRBV7-2,TRBJ2-2,ASSLQRMNTGELF
TRBV27,TRBJ2-2,ASSSQGAPGELF
TRBV5-1,TRBJ2-2,ASSLAGVDGELF
TRBV21-1,TRBJ1-2,ASRNPRGTGGGWGYT
TRBV7-2,TRBJ2-4,ASSLAGTGGNIQY
TRBV9,TRBJ2-5,ASSVGSLAPQETQY
TRBV5-4,TRBJ2-3,ASSLASGSSDTQY
TRBV12-3/TRBV12-4,TRBJ2-3,ASRRTSGATDMQY
TRBV20-1,TRBJ2-7,SAPLSGGRYEQY
TRBV5-6,TRBJ1-1,ANRTVEAF